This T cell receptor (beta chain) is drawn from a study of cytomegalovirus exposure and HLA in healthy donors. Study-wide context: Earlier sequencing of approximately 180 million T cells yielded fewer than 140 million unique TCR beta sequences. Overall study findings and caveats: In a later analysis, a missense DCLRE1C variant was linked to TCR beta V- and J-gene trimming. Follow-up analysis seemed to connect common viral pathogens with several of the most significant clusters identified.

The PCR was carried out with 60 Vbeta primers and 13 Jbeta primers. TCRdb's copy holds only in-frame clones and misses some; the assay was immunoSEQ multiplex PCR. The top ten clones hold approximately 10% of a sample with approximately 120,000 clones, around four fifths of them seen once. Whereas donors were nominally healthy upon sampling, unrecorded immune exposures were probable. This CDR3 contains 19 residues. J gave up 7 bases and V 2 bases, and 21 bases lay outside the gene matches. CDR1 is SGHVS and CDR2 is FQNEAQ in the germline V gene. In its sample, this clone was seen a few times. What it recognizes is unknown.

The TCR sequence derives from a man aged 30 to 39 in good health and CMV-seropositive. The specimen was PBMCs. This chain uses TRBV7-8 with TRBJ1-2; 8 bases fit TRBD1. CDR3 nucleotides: TGTGCCAGCAGCTTAACGTTTTATGCAGGGGGCTCATCCGGACGTGGCTACACCTTC. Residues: CASSLTFYAGGSSGRGYTF.